Following are 19 T cell receptor beta chains from one sample sequenced in a study of blood T cell repertoires in COVID-19. The assay was immunoSEQ multiplex PCR, and TCRdb's table has in-frame clones only and misses some. This table has roughly 200,000 clones, more than 70% appearing once. What was sequenced was peripheral blood. These receptors originate from a man between 40 and 49 years old with active or convalescent COVID-19.

The chain links TRBV19 to TRBJ1-5; the match to TRBD1 covers 7 bases. CDR3 length: 15 residues. Germline V lookup: CDR1 LNHDA, CDR2 SQIVND (reference sequence). J gave up 7 bases and V 5 bases, and 11 bases lay outside the gene matches. The CDR3: CASSSGQSFSQPQHF. CDR3 nucleotides: TGTGCCAGTAGTTCGGGACAGTCATTTAGCCAGCCCCAGCATTTT.

This rearrangement joins TRBV21-1 to TRBJ2-2; TRBD1, as called in the table, went unchecked against the DNA. TRBV21-1 constitutes a pseudogene. The CDR3 has 17 amino acids. CDR3 sequence: CASSGRDREDSTGELFF. As DNA, the CDR3 is TGTGCCAGCAGCGGGCGTGACAGGGAAGATAGCACCGGGGAGCTGTTTTTT.

The rearrangement uses TRBV6-2 or TRBV6-3 and TRBJ2-6; perhaps TRBD1 as D (5 bases). Trimming stripped 6 bases from V and 0 bases from J, with 9 bases between. CDR1 is MNHEY, CDR2 SVGEGT, per germline. There are 15 residues in the CDR3. The chain's CDR3 is CASSPQGSGANVLTF. CDR3 nucleotide sequence: TGTGCCAGCAGCCCGCAGGGCTCTGGGGCCAACGTCCTGACTTTC.

V and J are TRBV19 and TRBJ1-1; D is uncertain. Germline CDR1 and CDR2: LNHDA and SQIVND (reference sequence). The ends were cut back, 1 base at V and 3 bases at J, with 6 bases in the middle. The CDR3 sequence is 13 residues long. In DNA form, the CDR3 reads TGTGCCAGTAGTATAGTTCAGGACACTGAAGCTTTCTTT. Its protein is CASSIVQDTEAFF.

The chain links TRBV28 to TRBJ2-7; TRBD1 matches 10 bases. V lost 1 base, J lost 8 bases, and 11 bases stayed unmatched. From germline, CDR1 is MDHEN and CDR2 SYDVKM. This CDR3 has 16 residues. CDR3 sequence: CASSLLAGQGRGKQYF. The CDR3 nucleotides read TGTGCCAGCAGTTTATTGGCGGGACAGGGGCGAGGGAAGCAGTACTTC.

This chain links TRBV10-1 with TRBJ1-5; a possible D gene is TRBD1 (6 bases). The V end was cut by 4 bases, the J end by 0 bases, with 10 bases between. CDR3 length: 15 amino acids. The V gene's germline CDR1 is WNHNN and CDR2 SYGVQD (reference sequence). The CDR3 reads CASSGDRPSNQPQHF. CDR3 in DNA: TGCGCCAGCAGTGGAGACAGGCCTAGCAATCAGCCCCAGCATTTT.

This clone was observed once. The V call is TRBV30, the J call TRBJ2-2, with a possible D match to TRBD1 (6 bases). The CDR3 spans 15 residues. Germline V gene sequence: CDR1 GTSNPN, CDR2 SVGIG (reference sequence). Deletions cut 3 bases from V and 4 bases from J, with 15 bases between. CDR3 bases: TGTGCCTGGAGGGGAAAACAGGGCCCCACCGGGGAGCTGTTTTTT. It encodes CAWRGKQGPTGELFF.

This chain joins TRBV11-3 and TRBJ1-4, with TRBD1 as a possible D gene (5 bases). Trimming stripped 5 bases from V and 8 bases from J, with 12 bases between. From germline, CDR1 is SGHNT and CDR2 YENEEA. The CDR3 covers 13 residues. The chain's CDR3 is CASSPGVREKLFF. The CDR3 DNA sequence: TGTGCCAGCAGCCCGGGGGTTAGGGAAAAACTGTTTTTT.

The chain joins TRBV25-1 to TRBJ1-1; the D gene is possibly TRBD1 (6 bases). CDR1 is MGHDK and CDR2 is SYGVNS in the germline V gene. V lost 4 bases and J lost 5, with 11 bases in between. The CDR3 sequence is 13 residues long. In nucleotides, the CDR3 is TGTGCCAGCAGTGTCAGGGGCCGGACTGAAGCTTTCTTT. Translated: CASSVRGRTEAFF.

The genes are TRBV7-2 and TRBJ2-5; 11 positions match TRBD1. CDR3 length: 15 amino acids. After removal of 0 bases from V and 5 bases from J, the junction contained 2 bases not matched to a gene. Germline CDR1 reads SGHTA; CDR2 reads FQGNSA. As DNA, the CDR3 is TGTGCCAGCAGCTTAGCCGGGACAGGGGGGGAGACCCAGTACTTC. It codes for CASSLAGTGGETQYF.

This clone has only a few counts. The rearrangement joins TRBV5-1 to TRBJ1-6; the D is unclear. The CDR3 sequence is 15 residues long. Looked up from germline, CDR1 is SGHRS and CDR2 is YFSETQ. Trimming pared 0 bases from V and 4 bases from J, leaving 8 bases between. Written as DNA, the CDR3 is TGCGCCAGCAGCTTGGATAGTCAATATAATTCACCCCTCCACTTT. Its protein product is CASSLDSQYNSPLHF.

This clone occurred a few times. The CDR3 nucleotides read TGCGCCAGCAGCCCCACGACAGGCTACGAGCAGTACTTC. Residues: CASSPTTGYEQYF. The chain recombines TRBV5-1 with TRBJ2-7, with D possibly matching TRBD1 (6 bases). The V gene's germline CDR1 is SGHRS and CDR2 YFSETQ. CDR3 length equals 13 residues. V dropped 4 bases and J dropped 3 bases, with 11 bases sitting between them.

This chain links TRBV5-6 with TRBJ1-5, with D unclear. V gave up 0 bases and J gave up 4 bases, with 5 bases separating them. In germline, CDR1 is SGHDT, CDR2 YYEEEE. This CDR3 spans 13 amino acids. This CDR3 reads CASSLDGNQPQHF. In nucleotides, the CDR3 is TGTGCCAGCAGCTTGGACGGTAATCAGCCCCAGCATTTT.

V usage is TRBV28 and J usage is TRBJ1-1, with 8 bases fitting TRBD1. This CDR3 is 16 amino acids long. The germline CDR1 and CDR2 sequences are MDHEN and SYDVKM. The junction had 11 bases not matched to a gene; V was cut back by 4 bases and J by 4 bases. Here the CDR3 DNA reads TGTGCCAGCAGTTCCTCGGGGACAGGCGTGGGCACTGAAGCTTTCTTT. It yields the protein CASSSSGTGVGTEAFF.

The chain carries TRBV7-9 and TRBJ1-5; D unresolved. Trimming pared 5 bases from V and 5 bases from J, leaving 7 bases between. CDR1 and CDR2 (germline): SEHNR, FQNEAQ (reference sequence). The length of the CDR3 is 12 residues. In DNA form, the CDR3 reads TGTGCCAGCAGCCAGGTAGATCAGCCCCAGCATTTT. It yields the protein CASSQVDQPQHF.

This clone occurred a few times. The V gene is TRBV6-1, the J gene TRBJ1-5; 8 nucleotides line up with TRBD1. This CDR3 spans 13 amino acids. V dropped 3 bases and J dropped 5; count of bases not matched to a gene: 0. CDR1 MNHNS and CDR2 SASEGT come from the germline V gene. The CDR3 sequence: CASSDRGHQPQHF. CDR3 nucleotide sequence: TGTGCCAGCAGTGACAGGGGGCATCAGCCCCAGCATTTT.

The J gene is TRBJ2-7, the V gene TRBV7-9; maybe TRBD2 (6 bases). There are 15 residues in the CDR3. Germline CDR1 is SEHNR and CDR2 is FQNEAQ (reference sequence). V was shortened by 2 bases and J by 3 bases, with 14 bases between the two germline ends. The chain's CDR3 is CASSLQSGSLYEQYF. The CDR3 DNA reads TGTGCCAGCAGCTTACAAAGCGGGTCCCTCTACGAGCAGTACTTC.

The rearrangement joins TRBV5-1 to TRBJ1-1; the D gene is possibly TRBD1 (6 bases). V was shortened by 4 bases and J by 1 base, with 14 bases between the two germline ends. CDR3 length: 15 residues. CDR1 is SGHRS, CDR2 YFSETQ, per germline. CDR3 sequence: CASSPQTGSNTEAFF. Written as DNA, the CDR3 is TGCGCCAGCAGCCCCCAGACAGGCTCGAACACTGAAGCTTTCTTT.

The V and J genes are TRBV12-3 or TRBV12-4 and TRBJ1-1; TRBD1 aligns across 8 bases. V lost 3 bases and J lost 10; bases outside the gene matches: 7. CDR3 length equals 13 residues. The CDR3 sequence is CASSLDRESLAFF. The DNA for the CDR3 is TGTGCCAGCAGTTTGGACAGGGAATCTTTAGCTTTCTTT.